One T cell receptor beta chain is described in this entry. Its antigen is as yet unknown. Germline assignment: CDR1 SGHDT and CDR2 YYEEEE. The CDR3 length is 17 residues. V shed 0 bases and J 2 bases; nucleotides not matched to a gene: 7. The data originate from a study of chemoradiotherapy in HPV16-positive cancers. Looking at the study overall: A couple of HPV16-positive patients' cells yielded candidate HPV-specific clones and common motifs.

Study-level points and caveats: The functional HPV-specific definition rests on just a couple of HPV16-positive patients.

Sequenced by immunoSEQ multiplex PCR; TCRdb stores in-frame clones only, minus some. The data contain approximately 50,000 clones, over 85% of them singletons. Over chemoradiotherapy, repertoires were sampled more than once. The sequencing used blood, collected from a patient who underwent chemoradiotherapy. This receptor was taken from a human donor with HPV-associated anogenital cancer. The chain has TRBV5-6 and TRBJ2-5; 10 nucleotides match TRBD2. In DNA form, the CDR3 reads TGTGCCAGCAGCTTGGTATTGCCTAGCGGGGGACAAGAGACCCAGTACTTC. This codes for CASSLVLPSGGQETQYF.